The 26 T cell receptor beta chains below come from one sample, sequenced in a study of T cell repertoires in cytomegalovirus infection. One entry per CDR3 protein results from TCRdb running MiXCR on the reads. The sample has 350,000 to 500,000 distinct CDR3 sequences, 30% to 40% seen once. Sequencing used PBMCs. Every receptor here comes from a human donor in good health (CMV status not recorded). Some clones in this sample may be carry-over from other donors' samples.

This clonotype was found a few times. This rearrangement joins TRBV20-1 to TRBJ1-1; no firm D call. CDR1 DFQATT and CDR2 SNEGSKA come from the germline V gene (reference sequence). There are 13 residues in the CDR3. Trimming removed 6 bases from V and 5 bases from J, with 16 bases in between. CDR3 region: CSAPDPLWTEAFF. CDR3 nucleotide sequence: TGCAGTGCCCCGGACCCTTTGTGGACTGAAGCTTTCTTT.

The genes are TRBV20-1 and TRBJ2-7; D ambiguous. Per germline, CDR1 DFQATT and CDR2 SNEGSKA (reference sequence). The CDR3 is 12 amino acids. The V and J ends lost 1 base and 3 bases respectively, with 7 bases between them. This chain's CDR3 is CSARGQDYEQYF. In DNA form, the CDR3 reads TGCAGTGCTAGAGGGCAGGACTACGAGCAGTACTTC.

A word on this clonotype: At one of its ends the junction is not consistent with the germline gene, which may arise from a read error. This sequence joins TRBV28 and TRBJ1-3; 7 nucleotides agree with TRBD1. Germline CDR1 MDHEN, CDR2 SYDVKM. There are 15 residues in the CDR3. The CDR3 nucleotides read TGTGCCAGCAGATTCGGCGACAGGGCTGGAAACACCAGATATTTT. This sequence encodes CASRFGDRAGNTRYF.

A word on this clonotype: This may come from a read error, since a much larger clone is one base off. V gene TRBV12-5 combines with J gene TRBJ2-2; 7 bases are shared with TRBD1. Germline loops: CDR1 LGHNT, CDR2 FRNRAP. This CDR3 comprises 17 residues. The junction had 7 bases not matched to a gene; V was cut back by 3 bases and J by 0 bases. The CDR3 nucleotides read TGTGCTAGTGGTTTTAACCCGGGACAGCCGAACACCGGGGAGCTGTTTTTT. It yields the protein CASGFNPGQPNTGELFF.

This clonotype appeared a few times. The chain links TRBV12-3 or TRBV12-4 to TRBJ1-1; D remains unclear. This CDR3 region has 14 residues. The V and J ends lost 3 bases and 6 bases respectively, with 14 bases between them. CDR3 bases: TGTGCCAGCAGTTTCGCAGGCCCTAGTGCTGAAGCTTTCTTT. This sequence encodes CASSFAGPSAEAFF.

The chain joins TRBV19 to TRBJ1-1, with D hard to call. Trimming cost V 1 base and J 4 bases, with 7 bases left between them. Germline CDR1 LNHDA, CDR2 SQIVND (reference sequence). This CDR3 is built from 13 residues. The DNA of the CDR3 is TGTGCCAGTAGTATAGTAGGAGCCACTGAAGCTTTCTTT. Translating gives CASSIVGATEAFF.

About this clonotype: Given the absence of the conserved phenylalanine or tryptophan at the CDR3 end, a read error is likely. This chain joins TRBV13 and TRBJ2-1, with 8 bases aligning to TRBD2. The CDR3 length is 16 residues. V trimming: 3 bases; J trimming: 0 bases; junction bases outside the gene matches: 4. In germline, CDR1 is PRHDT, CDR2 FYEKMQ (reference sequence). CDR3 region: CASSLVGGGSYNEQFL. The CDR3 nucleotides are TGTGCCAGCAGCTTGGTCGGGGGGGGCTCCTACAATGAGCAGTTCTTA.

The chain employs TRBV6-5 and TRBJ2-7; 10 bases agree with TRBD2. Unmatched junction bases numbered 5, after V lost 2 bases and J lost 4 bases. Germline V gene data show CDR1 as MNHEY and CDR2 as SVGAGI. This CDR3 is built from 15 residues. CDR3 bases: TGTGCCAGCAGTTACAGGACTAGCGGAAAATACGAGCAGTACTTC. Amino acids: CASSYRTSGKYEQYF.

This chain links TRBV9 with TRBJ1-1; perhaps TRBD1 as D (6 bases). Germline CDR1 and CDR2: SGDLS and YYNGEE. V lost 4 bases to trimming and J lost 6 bases, with 19 bases between them. The CDR3 runs to 15 residues. The DNA of the CDR3 is TGTGCCAGCAGCAGGGAGACAGGAGCCTACCCTGAAGCTTTCTTT. It yields the protein CASSRETGAYPEAFF.

This clonotype was counted at least ten times. The chain uses TRBV12-3 or TRBV12-4 and TRBJ2-4; TRBD1 matches 10 bases. V was clipped by 5 bases and J by 10 bases; unmatched bases: 11. CDR3 length equals 15 residues. The CDR3 nucleotides are TGTGCCAGCAGTCCGCCGGGACAGGGGTTCGGGATTCAGTACTTC. Translated: CASSPPGQGFGIQYF.

In regard to this clonotype: Germline is not matched at one junction end, which may reflect a read error. This chain connects TRBV7-2 to TRBJ2-3, with 8 bases that match TRBD2. CDR1 is SGHTA and CDR2 is FQGNSA in the germline V gene. This CDR3 is 14 amino acids long. CDR3 in amino acids: CASSPGGGVDTHYF. CDR3 nucleotides: TGTGCCAGCAGCCCCGGGGGGGGTGTAGATACGCATTATTTT.

This clonotype occurred a few times. The chain carries TRBV10-3 and TRBJ2-5, with TRBD2 identical over 10 bases. The ends lost 4 bases at V and 4 bases at J; junction bases unmatched: 6. Germline CDR1 reads ENHRY; CDR2 reads SYGVKD. The CDR3 contains 15 residues. The CDR3 DNA is TGTGCCATCAGTGGGTCCCTAGCGGGGGCAGAGACCCAGTACTTC. This gives the protein CAISGSLAGAETQYF.

The J gene is TRBJ2-3, the V gene TRBV20-1; TRBD2 agrees at 7 bases. Unmatched junction bases numbered 6, after V lost 3 bases and J lost 3 bases. The CDR3 extends over 14 amino acids. CDR1 and CDR2 (germline): DFQATT, SNEGSKA (reference sequence). The CDR3 DNA sequence: TGCAGTGCTAGGAGGCTAGCGGTTACAGATACGCAGTATTTT. This gives the protein CSARRLAVTDTQYF.

This clonotype was detected a few times. J is TRBJ1-1 and V is TRBV30; 8 nucleotides match TRBD1. This CDR3 region has 14 residues. V dropped 2 bases and J dropped 1; count of bases not matched to a gene: 3. From germline, CDR1 is GTSNPN and CDR2 SVGIG (reference sequence). The CDR3 protein is CAWSRTGRNTEAFF. The CDR3 region has the DNA TGTGCCTGGAGTAGGACAGGGAGGAACACTGAAGCTTTCTTT. The entire variable domain, with the rest obtained from reference TRBV30 and TRBJ1-1, is as follows: SQTIHQWPATLVQPVGSPLSLECTVEGTSNPNLYWYRQAAGRGLQLLFYSVGIGQISSEVPQNLSASRPQDRQFILSSKKLLLSDSGFYLCAWSRTGRNTEAFFGQGTRLTVV.

V is TRBV19 and J is TRBJ2-5; D is unclear. Germline-derived CDR1 and CDR2 are LNHDA and SQIVND (reference sequence). The CDR3 has 14 amino acids. Between the trimmed V and J ends, which lost 1 base and 2 bases, there was a span of 8 bases. The CDR3 region is CASSIAHSQETQYF. The CDR3 region has the DNA TGTGCCAGTAGTATAGCACACAGTCAAGAGACCCAGTACTTC.

This sequence joins TRBV20-1 and TRBJ1-2; D might be TRBD1 (6 bases). The V end was cut by 2 bases, the J end by 4 bases, with 11 bases between. The CDR3 is 13 amino acids. Looked up from germline, CDR1 is DFQATT and CDR2 is SNEGSKA (reference sequence). The CDR3 protein is CSARRDTVYGYTF. The CDR3 coding sequence is TGCAGTGCTAGACGGGACACCGTCTATGGCTACACCTTC.

Points on this clonotype: A much larger clone lies one base from this, so it may be a read error. The chain combines TRBV11-2 with TRBJ2-5; D gene unclear. Trimming left V 5 bases short and J 5 bases short, with 27 bases between. The CDR3 extends over 18 amino acids. Germline loops: CDR1 SGHAT, CDR2 FQNNGV. CDR3 DNA sequence: TGTGCCAGCAGCGTAGCCCTCCGGGCCCGGTCCGACCCGGAGACCCAGTACTTC. This sequence encodes CASSVALRARSDPETQYF. Complete variable domain (other parts from reference TRBV11-2 and TRBJ2-5): EAGVAQSPRYKIIEKRQSVAFWCNPISGHATLYWYQQILGQGPKLLIQFQNNGVVDDSQLPKDRFSAERLKGVDSTLKIQPAKLEDSAVYLCASSVALRARSDPETQYFGPGTRLLVL.

V gene TRBV28 combines with J gene TRBJ1-1; D unresolved. The germline gives CDR1 MDHEN, CDR2 SYDVKM. V lost 8 bases and J 5 bases, leaving 12 bases between the germline ends. The CDR3 consists of 12 residues. CDR3 in amino acids: CASSHWSTEAFF. The CDR3 nucleotides read TGTGCCAGCTCCCATTGGAGTACTGAAGCTTTCTTT. Together with reference TRBV28 and TRBJ1-1, the CDR3 gives the full variable domain: DVKVTQSSRYLVKRTGEKVFLECVQDMDHENMFWYRQDPGLGLRLIYFSYDVKMKEKGDIPEGYSVSREKKERFSLILESASTNQTSMYLCASSHWSTEAFFGQGTRLTVV.

V usage is TRBV28 and J usage is TRBJ1-6; tentatively, D is TRBD1 (5 bases). V dropped 3 bases and J dropped 6 bases, with 9 bases sitting between them. The CDR3 runs to 14 residues. Per the germline V gene, CDR1 is MDHEN and CDR2 is SYDVKM. The CDR3 nucleotides read TGTGCCAGCAGTTTGACAGTGGTTAATTCACCCCTCCACTTT. It translates to CASSLTVVNSPLHF. The whole variable domain, filled in from reference TRBV28 and TRBJ1-6, reads DVKVTQSSRYLVKRTGEKVFLECVQDMDHENMFWYRQDPGLGLRLIYFSYDVKMKEKGDIPEGYSVSREKKERFSLILESASTNQTSMYLCASSLTVVNSPLHFGNGTRLTVT.

This clonotype showed up just a few times. The chain is built from TRBV12-3 or TRBV12-4 and TRBJ2-7; a weak D match, TRBD2 (6 bases). The CDR3 contains 14 residues. V lost 6 bases to trimming and J lost 3 bases, with 15 bases between them. CDR3 sequence: CASRSAGRFYEQYF. CDR3 nucleotide sequence: TGTGCCAGCAGATCCGCGGGGAGGTTCTACGAGCAGTACTTC.

This chain joins TRBV6-2 or TRBV6-3 and TRBJ2-1, with TRBD1 matching 9 bases. The CDR3 spans 16 residues. Germline V gene lookup returns CDR1 MNHEY and CDR2 SVGEGT. J was trimmed by 3 bases and V by 2 bases; bases with no gene match: 5. CDR3 protein: CASSYPGDRDYNEQFF. CDR3 in DNA: TGTGCCAGCAGTTACCCAGGGGACAGGGACTACAATGAGCAGTTCTTC.

The chain recombines TRBV19 with TRBJ2-7, with 8 bases aligning to TRBD1. CDR1 and CDR2 from the germline V gene are LNHDA and SQIVND (reference sequence). This CDR3 has 16 residues. Losses at the gene ends were 9 bases for V and 3 bases for J; bases not matched to a gene: 16. Written as DNA, the CDR3 is TGTGCCAGCGCGCTTGGGCAGGGGGCGGCTTACTACGAGCAGTACTTC. Residues: CASALGQGAAYYEQYF.

About this clonotype itself: A clone one base away is much larger, so this may be a read error. This chain connects TRBV12-3 or TRBV12-4 to TRBJ2-7; 13 bases fit TRBD2. This CDR3 has 15 amino acids. DNA for the CDR3: TGTGCCAGCAGCCGTCCGGGACTAGCGGGGTTCGAGAAGTACTTC. This sequence encodes CASSRPGLAGFEKYF.

Of note for this clonotype: A read error is possible here, since a much larger clone lies one base away. The genes are TRBV6-6 and TRBJ1-5, with a possible D match to TRBD1 (5 bases). The CDR3 is 16 amino acids. V was shortened by 8 bases and J by 0 bases, with 17 bases between the two germline ends. Germline loops: CDR1 MNHNY, CDR2 SVGAGI (reference sequence). Written as DNA, the CDR3 is TGTGCCAGCGGGGGGGGACCCCCTTATAGCAATCAGCCCCAGCATTTT. It codes for CASGGGPPYSNQPQHF.

CDR3 nucleotides: TGTGCCAGCAGCTTAGCGAGGGACAGGGGGCGGAATGGCTACACCTTC. Translated, it gives CASSLARDRGRNGYTF. This rearrangement joins TRBV7-2 to TRBJ1-2; 12 nucleotides align to TRBD1. The V and J ends lost 0 bases and 6 bases, in that order; junction bases with no gene match: 5. Germline V gene data show CDR1 as SGHTA and CDR2 as FQGNSA. This CDR3 region has 16 residues. Supplemented by reference TRBV7-2 and TRBJ1-2, the full variable domain reads GAGVSQSPSNKVTEKGKDVELRCDPISGHTALYWYRQSLGQGLEFLIYFQGNSAPDKSGLPSDRFSAERTGGSVSTLTIQRTQQEDSAVYLCASSLARDRGRNGYTFGSGTRLTVV.

The gene calls are TRBV15 and TRBJ1-1; D remains ambiguous. Trimming took 0 bases from V and 1 from J, leaving 18 bases between them. Germline CDR1 reads LNHNV; CDR2 reads YYDKDF (reference sequence). This CDR3 has 18 amino acids. CDR3 DNA: TGTGCCACCAGCAGAGAAAAGGCCCTCACTTTGGAGAACACTGAAGCTTTCTTT. It codes for CATSREKALTLENTEAFF.